One and the same sample provided the 16 T cell receptor beta chains below, sequenced in a study of follicular helper T cells after annual influenza vaccination. Time point indicated: 2015-2016 season, pre-vaccination. Libraries were prepared by immunoSEQ multiplex PCR; TCRdb keeps only in-frame clonotypes and omits some of them. The data hold some 2,100 clones, with 70% to 75% observed a single time. This specimen consisted of CXCR5+ CD38+ circulating T follicular helper cells from blood, obtained on the day of influenza vaccination. Subset indicated: circulating Tfh, non-naive CD4+CXCR5+PD-1+ (ICOS+CD38+ or ICOS-CD38-). These receptors were collected from an adult who received the influenza vaccine.

The V and J genes are TRBV6-1 and TRBJ1-5; 9 nucleotides match TRBD1. The CDR3 is made up of 15 amino acids. CDR1 is MNHNS and CDR2 is SASEGT in the germline V gene. Trimming cost V 6 bases and J 5 bases; bases outside gene matches: 8. This CDR3 reads CASREPGQGYQPQHF. CDR3 bases: TGTGCCAGCAGAGAACCGGGACAGGGATATCAGCCCCAGCATTTT.

The chain combines TRBV7-9 with TRBJ2-7; weak D call: TRBD1 (5 bases). The ends were cut back, 7 bases at V and 3 bases at J, with 13 bases in the middle. Germline V CDR1 and CDR2: SEHNR, FQNEAQ (reference sequence). The CDR3 has 13 amino acids. The CDR3 sequence is CASNFDSNYEQYF. The CDR3 DNA follows: TGTGCCAGCAATTTCGACAGTAACTACGAGCAGTACTTC.

This chain connects TRBV5-8 to TRBJ1-2; D is unclear. This CDR3 is built from 15 residues. Per the germline V gene, CDR1 is SGHTS and CDR2 is YDEGEE. Trimming removed 6 bases from V and 0 bases from J, with 15 bases in between. CDR3 in DNA: TGTGCCAGCACCCTTCCCGGGCCTTCTAACTATGGCTACACCTTC. This sequence encodes CASTLPGPSNYGYTF.

This chain's CDR3 is CASSIPVEDSYGYTF. The CDR3 DNA is TGTGCCAGCAGCATCCCGGTAGAGGACAGCTATGGCTACACCTTC. The V gene is TRBV7-2, the J gene TRBJ1-2, with a tentative D call TRBD1 (6 bases). Per the germline V gene, CDR1 is SGHTA and CDR2 is FQGNSA. The V gene lost 5 bases and the J gene lost 4 bases, with 17 bases spanning the gap. The CDR3 sequence is 15 residues long. The complete variable domain, with remaining parts taken from reference TRBV7-2 and TRBJ1-2, reads GAGVSQSPSNKVTEKGKDVELRCDPISGHTALYWYRQSLGQGLEFLIYFQGNSAPDKSGLPSDRFSAERTGGSVSTLTIQRTQQEDSAVYLCASSIPVEDSYGYTFGSGTRLTVV.

J is TRBJ1-5 and V is TRBV6-1; D is unresolved. The CDR3 runs 14 residues. The V end lost 0 bases, the J end lost 3 bases, and 6 bases lay between the germline ends. Germline loops: CDR1 MNHNS, CDR2 SASEGT. This CDR3 reads CASSEAQYNQPQHF. CDR3 sequence (DNA): TGTGCCAGCAGTGAAGCTCAGTACAATCAGCCCCAGCATTTT.

The rearrangement uses TRBV18 and TRBJ2-6; TRBD2 is a possible D gene (6 bases). CDR1 and CDR2 (germline): KGHSH, LQKENI. This CDR3 has 17 residues. Deletions cut 1 base from V and 2 bases from J, with 12 bases between. The CDR3, as DNA: TGTGCCAGCTCACCACTATCCAGGGAGGCTGGGGCCAACGTCCTGACTTTC. Protein sequence: CASSPLSREAGANVLTF. The variable domain in full, completed from reference TRBV18 and TRBJ2-6, reads NAGVMQNPRHLVRRRGQEARLRCSPMKGHSHVYWYRQLPEEGLKFMVYLQKENIIDESGMPKERFSAEFPKEGPSILRIQQVVRGDSAAYFCASSPLSREAGANVLTFGAGSRLTVL.

This clone appeared a single time. Here the CDR3 reads CASSRFRGLENTIYF. Written as DNA, the CDR3 is TGTGCCAGCAGCCGTTTCAGGGGTTTGGAAAACACCATATATTTT. The chain combines TRBV14 with TRBJ1-3, with D tentatively TRBD1 (6 bases). V was cut by 4 bases and J by 6 bases, with 16 bases left in between. Germline-derived CDR1 and CDR2 are SGHDN and FVKESK. The CDR3 is 15 amino acids.

J is TRBJ2-2 and V is TRBV5-1, with 9 bases lining up with TRBD1. CDR3 size: 15 residues. Germline V gene data show CDR1 as SGHRS and CDR2 as YFSETQ. The junction had 5 bases not matched to a gene; V was cut back by 4 bases and J by 4 bases. The CDR3 DNA follows: TGCGCCAGCAGCGTGGGGGACAGGGCCACCGGGGAGCTGTTTTTT. This encodes CASSVGDRATGELFF. Combining the CDR3 with reference TRBV5-1 and TRBJ2-2 gives the whole variable domain KAGVTQTPRYLIKTRGQQVTLSCSPISGHRSVSWYQQTPGQGLQFLFEYFSETQRNKGNFPGRFSGRQFSNSRSEMNVSTLELGDSALYLCASSVGDRATGELFFGEGSRLTVL.

This clone has only one observation. The chain recombines TRBV7-2 with TRBJ2-5; 9 bases are shared with TRBD2. J lost 9 bases, V lost 7 bases, and 15 bases had no gene match. The CDR3 covers 15 residues. The germline CDR1 and CDR2 sequences are SGHTA and FQGNSA. CDR3 protein: CASTTNTGGGAAQYF. CDR3 nucleotides: TGTGCCAGCACCACGAACACGGGCGGGGGGGCCGCCCAGTACTTC.

The chain is built from TRBV19 and TRBJ1-2, with D hard to call. Deletions cut 5 bases from V and 1 base from J, with 14 bases between. This CDR3 spans 15 amino acids. Germline loops: CDR1 LNHDA, CDR2 SQIVND (reference sequence). This CDR3 is CASSPPAGINYGYTF. The CDR3 bases are TGTGCCAGTAGTCCCCCCGCGGGTATTAACTATGGCTACACCTTC.

The chain links TRBV18 to TRBJ1-1; 9 nucleotides agree with TRBD1. The CDR3 extends over 14 amino acids. V was clipped by 3 bases and J by 5 bases; unmatched bases: 4. Germline-derived CDR1 and CDR2 are KGHSH and LQKENI. The CDR3 is CASSPADRGTEAFF. The CDR3, as DNA: TGTGCCAGCTCACCGGCGGACAGGGGAACTGAAGCTTTCTTT.

The chain carries TRBV7-9 and TRBJ2-7; no clear D gene. This CDR3 has 13 amino acids. Trimming took off 7 bases at V and 4 bases at J, with 14 bases between the two ends. Germline V gene lookup returns CDR1 SEHNR and CDR2 FQNEAQ (reference sequence). The CDR3 bases are TGTGCCAGCAATCGCCTGACCCAGTACGAGCAGTACTTC. Its translation is CASNRLTQYEQYF.

CDR3 coding DNA: TGTGCCAGCAGCCCCGACAGGGGACATACCTACGAGCAGTACTTC. This translates into CASSPDRGHTYEQYF. The V and J genes are TRBV5-6 and TRBJ2-7, with 8 bases that match TRBD1. From germline, CDR1 is SGHDT and CDR2 YYEEEE. The CDR3 runs 15 residues. V lost 4 bases and J lost 2; bases outside the gene matches: 8.

This sequence joins TRBV5-4 and TRBJ2-1, with 10 bases fitting TRBD2. The germline gives CDR1 SGHNT, CDR2 YYREEE (reference sequence). The CDR3 extends over 16 amino acids. V dropped 4 bases and J dropped 0; count of bases not matched to a gene: 4. This CDR3 is CASSLQRGGSYNEQFF. In DNA, the CDR3 is TGTGCCAGCAGCCTTCAGCGGGGGGGCTCCTACAATGAGCAGTTCTTC.

In its sample, this clone was seen once. The gene calls are TRBV6-5 and TRBJ2-5; 11 nucleotides match TRBD2. Germline V gene lookup returns CDR1 MNHEY and CDR2 SVGAGI. This CDR3 has 15 residues. V lost 6 bases, J lost 5 bases, and 8 bases stayed unmatched. The CDR3 reads CASRHLAGGYETQYF. The CDR3 bases are TGTGCCAGCAGGCACCTAGCGGGAGGCTACGAGACCCAGTACTTC.

V is TRBV18 and J is TRBJ2-5; no clear D gene. The CDR3 has 14 amino acids. Germline lookup yields CDR1 KGHSH and CDR2 LQKENI. The V gene lost 1 base and the J gene lost 5 bases, with 11 bases spanning the gap. CDR3 sequence: CASSPLRIGETQYF. The DNA for the CDR3 is TGTGCCAGCTCACCACTAAGGATTGGGGAGACCCAGTACTTC.